The clone carrying this T cell receptor beta chain was detected a few times. Its specificity is not known. This sample was included in a study of T-cell reconstitution after alpha-beta-depleted transplantation in children. Study-level results: Certain patients had high TCRbeta diversity at day 60, and it came from recipient T cells and thymic progenitors that survived.

TCRbeta library preparation incorporated unique molecular identifiers. One entry per CDR3 protein, called by TCRdb with MiXCR from the PCR reads. This table has about 340,000 distinct CDR3 sequences, about a sixth appearing once. V lost 0 bases to trimming and J lost 4 bases, with 12 bases between them. This CDR3 contains 15 residues. Per germline, CDR1 DFQATT and CDR2 SNEGSKA (reference sequence). Sequenced material: PBMCs, mostly from graft donor cells, taken 360 days after TCRalphabeta/CD19-depleted stem cell transplant. The chain combines TRBV20-1 with TRBJ2-2; no clear D. The clonotype originates from a male patient between 2 and 9 years old who had a stem cell transplant for acute lymphoblastic leukemia, so the T cells may come from the graft donor. CDR3: CSARDRADPTGELFF. For the CDR3, the DNA is TGCAGTGCTAGAGATCGCGCGGACCCCACCGGGGAGCTGTTTTTT.